This entry lists 31 T cell receptor beta chains sequenced from one sample in a study of blood T cell repertoires in COVID-19. TCRdb keeps only in-frame clones here, not all; method: immunoSEQ multiplex PCR. The table shows about 91,000 clones, with about 85% occurring only once. Material: peripheral blood. Every receptor here comes from a man aged 70-80 years with acute or convalescent COVID-19.

The genes are TRBV19 and TRBJ1-1; the D gene is possibly TRBD1 (6 bases). CDR3 length equals 14 residues. CDR1 and CDR2 from the germline V gene are LNHDA and SQIVND (reference sequence). V was trimmed by 2 bases and J by 4 bases, leaving 11 bases between them. CDR3 DNA: TGTGCCAGTAGTATATCCAGAGGGGGCACTGAAGCTTTCTTT. Translating gives CASSISRGGTEAFF.

In this sample, this clone turned up once. The chain joins TRBV5-6 to TRBJ2-5; 7 bases are shared with TRBD1. Trimming removed 4 bases from V and 2 bases from J; junction bases left unmatched: 5. Germline assignment: CDR1 SGHDT and CDR2 YYEEEE. The CDR3 covers 14 residues. The CDR3 here is CASSAPGQQETQYF. DNA for the CDR3: TGTGCCAGCAGCGCCCCGGGACAGCAAGAGACCCAGTACTTC.

The count of this clone is one. The V and J genes are TRBV5-1 and TRBJ2-7; 7 positions match TRBD1. The CDR3 length is 14 residues. V shed 0 bases, J shed 2 bases, and the junction held 2 bases outside the gene matches. CDR1 is SGHRS and CDR2 is YFSETQ in the germline V gene. CDR3 in amino acids: CASSLGQGPYEQYF. The CDR3 bases are TGCGCCAGCAGCTTGGGACAGGGACCCTACGAGCAGTACTTC. Supplemented by reference TRBV5-1 and TRBJ2-7, the full variable domain reads KAGVTQTPRYLIKTRGQQVTLSCSPISGHRSVSWYQQTPGQGLQFLFEYFSETQRNKGNFPGRFSGRQFSNSRSEMNVSTLELGDSALYLCASSLGQGPYEQYFGPGTRLTVT.

This chain connects TRBV19 to TRBJ2-1, with 8 bases that match TRBD1. V dropped 4 bases and J dropped 6; count of bases not matched to a gene: 11. CDR3 length equals 16 residues. The germline V gene has CDR1 LNHDA and CDR2 SQIVND (reference sequence). The CDR3 reads CASSTRQGNIGNEQFF. Written as DNA, the CDR3 is TGTGCCAGTAGTACCCGACAGGGGAATATAGGCAATGAGCAGTTCTTC.

The chain employs TRBV6-5 and TRBJ1-6, with D uncertain. The CDR3 runs 15 residues. CDR1 is MNHEY, CDR2 SVGAGI, per germline. Trimming stripped 2 bases from V and 6 bases from J, with 11 bases between. The CDR3 is CASSYEGLSNSPLHF. The CDR3 DNA reads TGTGCCAGCAGTTACGAGGGCTTAAGTAATTCACCCCTCCACTTT.

J is TRBJ2-3 and V is TRBV28, with TRBD2 identical over 12 bases. The CDR3 consists of 15 residues. Trimming took 5 bases from V and 4 from J; bases not matched to a gene: 4. Germline V gene data show CDR1 as MDHEN and CDR2 as SYDVKM. CDR3 sequence reads: CASSPRTSGADTQYF. The DNA for the CDR3 is TGTGCCAGCAGTCCCCGGACTAGCGGGGCAGATACGCAGTATTTT.

The chain has TRBV6-5 and TRBJ1-5; TRBD1 matches 9 bases. The ends lost 6 bases at V and 2 bases at J; junction bases unmatched: 2. The CDR3 loop spans 14 amino acids. The germline CDR1 and CDR2 sequences are MNHEY and SVGAGI. The CDR3 reads CASSRQGGNQPQHF. The DNA of the CDR3 is TGTGCCAGCAGCCGACAGGGGGGCAATCAGCCCCAGCATTTT.

In its sample, this clone was seen once. J is TRBJ1-2 and V is TRBV3-1 (or the pseudogene TRBV3-2); unclear D gene. The CDR3 extends over 14 amino acids. V shed 0 bases and J shed 6 bases, with 11 bases lying between them. Germline CDR1 LGHDT, CDR2 YNNKEL (reference sequence). The CDR3 region has the DNA TGTGCCAGCAGCCAAGACCCGGGAAGGGATGGCTACACCTTC. Its translation is CASSQDPGRDGYTF.

This clone occurred once. CDR3 in amino acids: CAWSERQETQYF. In DNA, the CDR3 is TGTGCCTGGAGTGAGCGACAAGAGACCCAGTACTTC. This chain joins TRBV30 and TRBJ2-5; no clear D gene. The CDR3 spans 12 residues. The V gene lost 1 base and the J gene lost 2 bases, with 5 bases spanning the gap. In germline, CDR1 is GTSNPN, CDR2 SVGIG (reference sequence).

The genes are TRBV28 and TRBJ1-4; 9 nucleotides line up with TRBD1. This CDR3 comprises 12 residues. CDR1 and CDR2 (germline): MDHEN, SYDVKM. The junction had 3 bases not matched to a gene; V was cut back by 10 bases and J by 6 bases. The CDR3 coding sequence is TGTGCCACCAGGACAGGGGATGAAAAACTGTTTTTT. Residues: CATRTGDEKLFF.

V is TRBV19 and J is TRBJ1-5, with TRBD1 as a possible D gene (5 bases). The ends were cut back, 7 bases at V and 7 bases at J, with 14 bases in the middle. The CDR3 sequence is 13 residues long. Germline V lookup: CDR1 LNHDA, CDR2 SQIVND (reference sequence). The CDR3 bases are TGTGCCAGTACCCTCGGGGGGTTCCAGCCCCAGCATTTT. Amino acids: CASTLGGFQPQHF.

The rearrangement links TRBV10-3 to TRBJ2-7; 10 bases are a match to TRBD2. Per germline, CDR1 ENHRY and CDR2 SYGVKD. The junction had 2 bases not matched to a gene; V was cut back by 0 bases and J by 0 bases. The CDR3 has 16 residues. For the CDR3, the DNA is TGTGCCATCAGTGAGTCGGAGCGGGGGGGCTCCTACGAGCAGTACTTC. Protein sequence: CAISESERGGSYEQYF.

The CDR3 bases are TGCGCCAGCAGCCAAGAGAGGACAGGGGGGTACAATGAGCAGTTCTTC. Translating gives CASSQERTGGYNEQFF. This chain links TRBV4-1 with TRBJ2-1; 10 bases line up with TRBD1. The CDR3 sequence is 16 residues long. V was clipped by 0 bases and J by 4 bases; unmatched bases: 3. Germline lookup yields CDR1 MGHRA and CDR2 YSYEKL.

The chain employs TRBV2 and TRBJ2-2; D gene ambiguous. CDR1 and CDR2 (germline): SNHLY, FYNNEI. This CDR3 spans 14 amino acids. The germline V and J ends were trimmed by 8 bases and 0 bases, with 10 bases remaining between them. The CDR3 here is CASVQNSNTGELFF. The CDR3 nucleotides are TGTGCCAGCGTACAGAATTCGAACACCGGGGAGCTGTTTTTT.

J is TRBJ1-2 and V is TRBV25-1; 8 positions agree with TRBD1. This CDR3 has 14 amino acids. CDR1 and CDR2 (germline): MGHDK, SYGVNS. Trimming at V came to 6 bases and at J to 7 bases, leaving 10 bases not matched to a gene. The CDR3 reads CASSITGGGGGYTF. CDR3 nucleotide sequence: TGTGCCAGCAGCATAACAGGGGGAGGCGGTGGCTACACCTTC.

The chain couples TRBV5-1 to TRBJ1-1; D possibly corresponds to TRBD1 (5 bases). Trimming removed 0 bases at V and 7 bases at J, with 16 bases between. The CDR3 spans 15 residues. Germline-derived CDR1 and CDR2 are SGHRS and YFSETQ. The CDR3 nucleotides are TGCGCCAGCAGCTTGGTAGGGGATGGGGTAGGTGAAGCTTTCTTT. Translating it yields CASSLVGDGVGEAFF.

This chain connects TRBV27 to TRBJ2-6; D may be TRBD1 (8 bases). V shed 4 bases and J shed 14 bases, with 18 bases lying between them. The CDR3 loop spans 14 amino acids. The germline gives CDR1 MNHEY, CDR2 SMNVEV (reference sequence). CDR3 DNA sequence: TGTGCCAGCAGTTCGGGGGGACAGGAGCTCATCCTGACTTTC. Protein sequence: CASSSGGQELILTF. The full variable domain, rest sourced from reference TRBV27 and TRBJ2-6, is EAQVTQNPRYLITVTGKKLTVTCSQNMNHEYMSWYRQDPGLGLRQIYYSMNVEVTDKGDVPEGYKVSRKEKRNFPLILESPSPNQTSLYFCASSSGGQELILTFGAGSRLTVL.

The chain joins TRBV6-6 to TRBJ1-1; TRBD1 matches 8 bases. The CDR3 has 15 residues. CDR1 is MNHNY and CDR2 is SVGAGI in the germline V gene (reference sequence). After removal of 2 bases from V and 1 base from J, the junction contained 3 bases not matched to a gene. CDR3 residues: CASSYSQGANTEAFF. In DNA, the CDR3 is TGTGCCAGCAGTTACAGTCAGGGGGCGAACACTGAAGCTTTCTTT.

This sequence joins TRBV7-9 and TRBJ2-7, with TRBD1 identical over 8 bases. The length of the CDR3 is 14 residues. With 5 bases clipped from V and 7 bases from J, the junction kept 10 bases outside the gene matches. From germline, CDR1 is SEHNR and CDR2 FQNEAQ (reference sequence). DNA for the CDR3: TGTGCCAGCAGCCAAGGACAGGGACAAGGTGAGCAGTACTTC. This gives the protein CASSQGQGQGEQYF.

The genes are TRBV15 and TRBJ1-6; 7 bases align to TRBD1. Germline CDR1 LNHNV, CDR2 YYDKDF (reference sequence). CDR3 size: 15 residues. Losses at the gene ends were 0 bases for V and 4 bases for J; bases not matched to a gene: 0. Here the CDR3 DNA reads TGTGCCACCAGCAGAGAGGGACAGTATAATTCACCCCTCCACTTT. Residues: CATSREGQYNSPLHF.

The genes are TRBV5-1 and TRBJ1-1, with 7 bases that match TRBD1. CDR1 and CDR2 from the germline V gene are SGHRS and YFSETQ. The J segment lost 4 bases and the V segment lost 0 bases, leaving 12 bases of the junction unmatched. CDR3 length: 17 residues. This CDR3 reads CASSLDGAGGSTTEAFF. DNA for the CDR3: TGCGCCAGCAGCTTGGATGGCGCAGGGGGATCGACCACTGAAGCTTTCTTT.

The J gene is TRBJ2-1, the V gene TRBV18; 11 bases agree with TRBD2. The CDR3 length is 15 residues. V was pared by 6 bases and J by 6 bases, with 7 bases of the junction left unmatched. Germline CDR1 KGHSH, CDR2 LQKENI. The CDR3 bases are TGTGCCAGCTCCGAGCTGGGGACTAGCGGCAATGAGCAGTTCTTC. Its protein product is CASSELGTSGNEQFF.

The table lists this clone with a few counts. The CDR3 region has the DNA TGTGCCACCAGCTCCGGGACAGGTCTGGACGAGCAGTACTTC. This encodes CATSSGTGLDEQYF. This chain uses TRBV24-1 with TRBJ2-7; the match to TRBD1 covers 8 bases. J was trimmed by 5 bases and V by 7 bases; bases with no gene match: 9. Germline CDR1 reads KGHDR; CDR2 reads SFDVKD. The CDR3 length is 14 residues.

The chain couples TRBV5-4 to TRBJ1-2; 8 bases are shared with TRBD1. Germline-derived CDR1 and CDR2 are SGHNT and YYREEE (reference sequence). The CDR3 loop spans 14 amino acids. The V segment lost 3 bases and the J segment 4 bases; nucleotides outside the gene matches: 5. The CDR3 nucleotides read TGTGCCAGCAGCTCCGGACAGGGAGGCTATGGCTACACCTTC. Translating it yields CASSSGQGGYGYTF.

J is TRBJ2-5 and V is TRBV14; 14 bases fit TRBD2. The trim removed 4 bases at V and 14 bases at J, leaving 6 bases unmatched. The CDR3 is 13 residues long. Germline V gene data show CDR1 as SGHDN and CDR2 as FVKESK. The CDR3: CASSPGTSGGLYF. CDR3 DNA sequence: TGTGCCAGCAGCCCAGGGACTAGCGGGGGTTTATACTTC.

The chain employs TRBV28 and TRBJ2-5; D gene uncertain. The CDR3 runs 13 residues. Trimming took off 5 bases at V and 2 bases at J, with 9 bases between the two ends. From germline, CDR1 is MDHEN and CDR2 SYDVKM. The chain's CDR3 is CASSNSKQETQYF. CDR3 nucleotides: TGTGCCAGCAGTAATAGTAAGCAAGAGACCCAGTACTTC.

CDR3 DNA sequence: TGTGCCATCAGTGAGCCGGGGTATCAGCCCCAGCATTTT. Translation: CAISEPGYQPQHF. The chain joins TRBV10-3 to TRBJ1-5; D is ambiguous. Per germline, CDR1 ENHRY and CDR2 SYGVKD. CDR3 length: 13 amino acids. V dropped 2 bases and J dropped 5 bases, with 7 bases sitting between them.

The chain has TRBV3-1 (or the pseudogene TRBV3-2) and TRBJ1-6; 7 bases are a match to TRBD1. V trimming: 4 bases; J trimming: 6 bases; junction bases outside the gene matches: 3. The V gene's germline CDR1 is LGHDT and CDR2 YNNKEL (reference sequence). This CDR3 region has 14 residues. The CDR3 reads CASSPGQLNSPLHF. The CDR3 nucleotides read TGTGCCAGCAGCCCGGGACAGCTTAATTCACCCCTCCACTTT.

V gene TRBV3-1 (or the pseudogene TRBV3-2) combines with J gene TRBJ1-6; 11 positions agree with TRBD1. Looked up from germline, CDR1 is LGHDT and CDR2 is YNNKEL (reference sequence). Trimming cost V 4 bases and J 16 bases; bases outside gene matches: 6. The CDR3 is made up of 13 amino acids. CDR3 protein: CASSLGQGASLHF. CDR3 nucleotides: TGTGCCAGCAGCCTCGGACAGGGGGCTTCGCTCCACTTT.

V is TRBV11-1 and J is TRBJ2-5; tentative D call: TRBD2 (6 bases). Germline CDR1 reads SGHAT; CDR2 reads FQDESV (reference sequence). CDR3 length: 12 residues. Trimming removed 2 bases from V and 7 bases from J, with 8 bases in between. The CDR3 nucleotides are TGTGCCAGCAGCTTACTGGGGGGGACCCAGTACTTC. Residues: CASSLLGGTQYF.

This clone was detected only once. J is TRBJ1-5 and V is TRBV29-1, with a tentative D call TRBD1 (6 bases). Trimming took off 2 bases at V and 5 bases at J, with 10 bases between the two ends. Per the germline V gene, CDR1 is SQVTM and CDR2 is ANQGSEA. CDR3 length equals 13 residues. The CDR3 sequence: CSVELGADQPQHF. The CDR3 nucleotides are TGCAGCGTTGAATTGGGGGCCGATCAGCCCCAGCATTTT.